This entry is about one T cell receptor beta chain. This sample was included in a study of T cell changes during pregnancy in multiple sclerosis. TCRdb's copy holds only in-frame clones and misses some; the assay was immunoSEQ multiplex PCR. Of 35,000 to 45,000 clones detected, just over 90% appear once; the ten largest clones hold roughly 0.39%. The sequence derives from a female donor with multiple sclerosis, enrolled in a pregnancy study. Here the sequenced sample was CD4+ T cells from peripheral blood mononuclear cells, taken in the first trimester of pregnancy.

The CDR3 DNA reads as TGTGCCAGCAGCCAAAGGTTTACGGCGGGGGGGCCTGGAGCTGTCGCCGGGGAGCTGTTTTTT. As protein: CASSQRFTAGGPGAVAGELFF. J is TRBJ2-2 and V is TRBV4-2, with TRBD2 matching over 9 bases. The CDR3 is made up of 21 amino acids. CDR1 and CDR2 from the germline V gene are LGHNA and YNFKEQ. J was trimmed by 6 bases and V by 2 bases; bases with no gene match: 22.